The source of this T cell receptor (beta chain) is a study of cytomegalovirus exposure and HLA in healthy donors. Points from the study as a whole: The authors considered a cluster of highly shared sequence variants likely to be a sequencing artifact. It was fewer than 200 TCR beta chains that were listed as cytomegalovirus-associated.

The PCR was carried out with 60 Vbeta primers and 13 Jbeta primers. The protocol was immunoSEQ multiplex PCR, while the TCRdb copy is restricted to in-frame clones and leaves out a portion. The sample shows fewer than 250,000 clones, 80% to 90% of them seen only once. To note about this clone: Its antigen remains unidentified.

Trimming took 1 base from V and 4 from J, leaving 11 bases between them. The CDR3 runs 15 residues. The germline V gene encodes CDR1 MNHNS and CDR2 SASEGT. The TCR comes from a man aged 25 to 40 in good health and CMV-seronegative. The sequencing sample was made of PBMCs. J is TRBJ1-5 and V is TRBV6-1; D is perhaps TRBD1 (5 bases). The CDR3 nucleotides are TGTGCCAGCAGTGAAGGGAGGGGTAAGAATCAGCCCCAGCATTTT. Its translation: CASSEGRGKNQPQHF.